This is a list of T cell receptor beta chains from one sample in a study of blood T cell repertoires in COVID-19. Repertoires were generated with immunoSEQ multiplex PCR, while TCRdb's copy carries only in-frame clones and drops some. The sample records approximately 36,000 clones, around 87% being singletons. The sample consisted of peripheral blood. The receptors come from a man in his sixties with active or convalescent COVID-19. CDR3s include the opening cysteine and the closing phenylalanine or tryptophan. Fields, in order: clone size, D gene, V gene, J gene, CDR3 protein, CDR3 DNA. The D gene is left open where the match is weak. Only some rows state a clone size, as once, few, many or a class for expanded clones.

NA	NA	TRBV6-1	TRBJ1-5	CASSGQALGSNQPQHF	TGTGCCAGCAGTGGACAGGCCCTGGGGAGCAATCAGCCCCAGCATTTT
once	NA	TRBV11-2	TRBJ2-7	CASSLQARAEQYF	TGTGCCAGCAGCTTACAAGCCAGGGCCGAGCAGTACTTC
NA	TRBD2	TRBV19	TRBJ2-7	CASSPLLAEPYEQYF	TGTGCCAGTAGCCCCCTACTAGCGGAGCCCTACGAGCAGTACTTC
NA	TRBD1	TRBV27	TRBJ2-1	CASSTQGNNEQFF	TGTGCCAGCAGTACACAGGGGAACAATGAGCAGTTCTTC
NA	NA	TRBV15	TRBJ1-5	CATSEVRGAKPQHF	TGTGCCACCAGTGAGGTACGGGGGGCTAAGCCCCAGCATTTT
NA	NA	TRBV28	TRBJ1-6	CASLAAGYSPLHF	TGTGCCAGCTTAGCGGCAGGATATTCACCCCTCCACTTT
NA	TRBD1	TRBV15	TRBJ1-2	CATSRYAPGQGKYGYTF	TGTGCCACCAGCAGGTACGCTCCGGGACAGGGAAAATATGGCTACACCTTC
NA	TRBD1	TRBV29-1	TRBJ2-7	CSVPSNPGQGRGYEQYF	TGCAGCGTTCCCAGTAATCCGGGACAGGGGCGAGGGTACGAGCAGTACTTC
once	NA	TRBV19	TRBJ1-2	CASSSRGRGRDGYTF	TGTGCCAGTAGTTCTCGAGGCAGGGGTAGGGATGGCTACACCTTC
NA	NA	TRBV7-9	TRBJ2-2	CATRGLWTTGELFF	TGTGCCACGCGGGGCTTATGGACCACCGGGGAGCTGTTTTTT
NA	NA	TRBV28	TRBJ1-1	CASSLGAGMGTEAFF	TGTGCCAGCAGTTTAGGCGCCGGGATGGGCACTGAAGCTTTCTTT
NA	NA	TRBV2	TRBJ2-7	CASTAGSYEQYF	TGTGCCAGCACCGCGGGCAGCTACGAGCAGTACTTC
NA	NA	TRBV7-3	TRBJ2-1	CASSLGSRDSNEQFF	TGTGCCAGCAGCTTAGGATCTAGAGATTCGAATGAGCAGTTCTTC
once	NA	TRBV20-1	TRBJ1-1	CSASRRTQEAFF	TGCAGTGCTAGTCGCCGGACACAAGAAGCTTTCTTT
NA	NA	TRBV27	TRBJ1-2	CASSLRGQPPYGYTF	TGTGCCAGCAGTTTGAGGGGACAACCCCCTTATGGCTACACCTTC
few	TRBD1	TRBV5-6	TRBJ1-1	CASSAQTGAGDEAFF	TGTGCCAGCAGCGCCCAGACAGGGGCAGGGGATGAAGCTTTCTTT
NA	TRBD1	TRBV7-8	TRBJ2-2	CASSRTGDTGELFF	TGTGCCAGCAGCAGGACAGGGGACACCGGGGAGCTGTTTTTT
NA	TRBD2	TRBV2	TRBJ2-5	CASSGAGVEGETQYF	TGTGCCAGCAGTGGGGCGGGAGTTGAGGGAGAGACCCAGTACTTC
NA	TRBD2	TRBV13	TRBJ2-2	CASSPAGGGNTGELFF	TGTGCCAGCAGCCCAGCGGGAGGAGGGAACACCGGGGAGCTGTTTTTT
NA	TRBD2	TRBV7-2	TRBJ2-2	CASSFRAGGGTGELFF	TGTGCCAGCAGCTTTCGAGCGGGAGGCGGTACCGGGGAGCTGTTTTTT
NA	TRBD1	TRBV28	TRBJ2-7	CASSSPGQGHEQYF	TGTGCCAGCAGTTCCCCGGGACAGGGCCACGAGCAGTACTTC
NA	TRBD1	TRBV4-1	TRBJ2-3	CASSQEDRGSILGDTQYF	TGCGCCAGCAGCCAAGAAGACAGGGGTAGTATTTTGGGGGATACGCAGTATTTT
NA	TRBD1	TRBV3-1/TRBV3-2	TRBJ1-6	CASSPRTGDSPLHF	TGTGCCAGCAGCCCCCGGACAGGGGATTCACCCCTCCACTTT
NA	NA	TRBV18	TRBJ2-2	CASSPPGGAVSGELFF	TGTGCCAGCTCACCACCGGGCGGGGCGGTGTCCGGGGAGCTGTTTTTT
few	NA	TRBV27	TRBJ1-6	CASSGQMNSPLHF	TGTGCCAGCAGTGGACAGATGAATTCACCCCTCCACTTT
few	NA	TRBV12-5	TRBJ2-7	CASGLAGGEQYF	TGTGCTAGTGGTTTGGCCGGTGGCGAGCAGTACTTC
few	TRBD1	TRBV5-4	TRBJ2-7	CASSGRSGQGSYEQYF	TGTGCCAGCAGCGGACGCTCGGGACAGGGCTCCTACGAGCAGTACTTC
NA	TRBD1	TRBV11-2	TRBJ1-4	CASSPGTDATNEKLFF	TGTGCCAGCAGCCCCGGGACAGATGCAACTAATGAAAAACTGTTTTTT
NA	NA	TRBV11-2	TRBJ1-1	CASRKDSPEAFF	TGTGCCAGCAGGAAGGACAGCCCTGAAGCTTTCTTT
NA	NA	TRBV6-6	TRBJ2-5	CASRTIQGETQYF	TGTGCCAGCAGGACGATACAGGGAGAGACCCAGTACTTC
few	TRBD2	TRBV28	TRBJ2-1	CASSPAGGPEEQFF	TGTGCCAGCAGCCCCGCGGGAGGGCCGGAGGAGCAGTTCTTC
NA	NA	TRBV5-1	TRBJ2-2	CASAPIASERGTGELFF	TGCGCCAGCGCCCCAATAGCAAGCGAACGGGGCACCGGGGAGCTGTTTTTT
NA	TRBD1	TRBV5-1	TRBJ1-6	CASSSGTANSPLHF	TGCGCCAGCAGCTCAGGGACAGCAAATTCACCCCTCCACTTT
NA	TRBD2	TRBV28	TRBJ2-1	CASSLPGGGNNEQFF	TGTGCCAGCAGTTTACCCGGGGGGGGGAACAATGAGCAGTTCTTC
NA	TRBD2	TRBV9	TRBJ2-3	CASSVGAGGDTQYF	TGTGCCAGCAGCGTTGGAGCGGGAGGTGATACGCAGTATTTT
once	TRBD1	TRBV5-6	TRBJ1-1	CASSYLGQGAEAFF	TGTGCCAGCAGCTACCTAGGACAGGGCGCTGAAGCTTTCTTT
NA	TRBD1	TRBV7-2	TRBJ1-1	CASSLTGQGTTEAFF	TGTGCCAGCAGCTTAACGGGACAGGGTACCACTGAAGCTTTCTTT